This record looks at one T cell receptor (beta chain) sequence and its context. This specimen comes from a study of blood T cell repertoires in COVID-19. Study at large: Donors in the United States, Italy and Spain gave samples during acute or convalescent COVID-19. PBMCs, B-cell-depleted T cells, or T cells provided the cDNA or gDNA that made up the material.

Libraries were prepared by immunoSEQ multiplex PCR; TCRdb keeps only in-frame clonotypes and omits some of them. The sample yields 150,000 to 200,000 clones, just under 80% seen once. The CDR3 sequence is 12 residues long. Trimming took 6 bases from V and 6 from J, leaving 11 bases between them. V usage is TRBV12-3 or TRBV12-4 and J usage is TRBJ1-1; possibly TRBD1 for D (6 bases). The sequenced sample consisted of peripheral blood. This sequence was found in a man aged 65 to 79 with active or convalescent COVID-19. The CDR3 region is CASSRDKAEAFF. CDR3 in DNA: TGTGCCAGCAGCCGGGACAAGGCTGAAGCTTTCTTT.